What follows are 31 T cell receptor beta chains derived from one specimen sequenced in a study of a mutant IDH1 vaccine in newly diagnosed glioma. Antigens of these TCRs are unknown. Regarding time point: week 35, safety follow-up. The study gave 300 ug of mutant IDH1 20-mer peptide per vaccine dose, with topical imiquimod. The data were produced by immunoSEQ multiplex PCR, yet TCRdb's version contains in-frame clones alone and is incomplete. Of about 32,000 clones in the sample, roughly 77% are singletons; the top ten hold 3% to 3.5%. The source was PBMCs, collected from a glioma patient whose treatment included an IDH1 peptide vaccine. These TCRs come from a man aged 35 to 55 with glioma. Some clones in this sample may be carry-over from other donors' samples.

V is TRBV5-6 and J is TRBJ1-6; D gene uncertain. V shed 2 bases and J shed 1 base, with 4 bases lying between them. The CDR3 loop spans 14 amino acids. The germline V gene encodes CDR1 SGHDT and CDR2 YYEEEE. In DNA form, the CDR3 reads TGTGCCAGCAGCTTCCGATCCTATAATTCACCCCTCCACTTT. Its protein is CASSFRSYNSPLHF.

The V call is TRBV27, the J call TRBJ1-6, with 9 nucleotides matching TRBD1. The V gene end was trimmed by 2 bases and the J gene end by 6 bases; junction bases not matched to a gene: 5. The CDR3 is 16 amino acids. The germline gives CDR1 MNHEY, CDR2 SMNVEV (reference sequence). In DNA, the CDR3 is TGTGCCAGCAGTTTAGGGACAGGGCTCCGTAATTCACCCCTCCACTTT. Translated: CASSLGTGLRNSPLHF.

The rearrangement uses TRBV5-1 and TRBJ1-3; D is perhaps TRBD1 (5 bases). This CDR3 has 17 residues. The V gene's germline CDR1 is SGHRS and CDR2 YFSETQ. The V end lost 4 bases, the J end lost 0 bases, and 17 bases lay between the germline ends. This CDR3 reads CASSRDSILTSGNTIYF. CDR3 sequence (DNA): TGCGCCAGCAGCCGGGACTCGATATTAACCTCTGGAAACACCATATATTTT.

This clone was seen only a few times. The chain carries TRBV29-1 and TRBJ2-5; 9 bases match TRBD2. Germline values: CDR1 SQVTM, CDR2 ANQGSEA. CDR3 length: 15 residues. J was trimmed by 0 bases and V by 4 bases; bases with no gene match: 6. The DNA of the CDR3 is TGCAGCGTTGCTCGTGCGGGGGGGAACCAAGAGACCCAGTACTTC. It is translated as CSVARAGGNQETQYF.

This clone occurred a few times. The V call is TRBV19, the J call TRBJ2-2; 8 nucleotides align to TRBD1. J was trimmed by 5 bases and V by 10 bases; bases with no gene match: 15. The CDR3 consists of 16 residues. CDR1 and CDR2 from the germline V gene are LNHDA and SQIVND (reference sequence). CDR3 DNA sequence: TGTGCCACCAAAGGGGCAGGGGGCGCGTGGACCGGGGAGCTGTTTTTT. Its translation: CATKGAGGAWTGELFF.

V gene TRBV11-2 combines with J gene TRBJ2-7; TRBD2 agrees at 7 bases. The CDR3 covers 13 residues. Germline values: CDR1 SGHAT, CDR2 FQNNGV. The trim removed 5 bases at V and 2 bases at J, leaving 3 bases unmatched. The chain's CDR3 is CASSPGRAYEQYF. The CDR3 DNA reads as TGTGCCAGCAGCCCTGGGAGGGCCTACGAGCAGTACTTC.

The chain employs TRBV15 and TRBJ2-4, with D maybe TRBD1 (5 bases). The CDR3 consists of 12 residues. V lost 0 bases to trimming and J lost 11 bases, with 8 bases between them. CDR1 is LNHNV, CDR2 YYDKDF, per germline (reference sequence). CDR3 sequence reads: CATSRDDRLQYF. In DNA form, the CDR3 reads TGTGCCACCAGCAGAGACGACAGACTTCAGTACTTC.

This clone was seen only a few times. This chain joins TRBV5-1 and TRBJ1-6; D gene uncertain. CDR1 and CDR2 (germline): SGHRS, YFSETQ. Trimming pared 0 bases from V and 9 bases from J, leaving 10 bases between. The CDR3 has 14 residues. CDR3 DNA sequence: TGCGCCAGCAGCTTGGAAATCCTACGTTCACCCCTCCACTTT. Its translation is CASSLEILRSPLHF.

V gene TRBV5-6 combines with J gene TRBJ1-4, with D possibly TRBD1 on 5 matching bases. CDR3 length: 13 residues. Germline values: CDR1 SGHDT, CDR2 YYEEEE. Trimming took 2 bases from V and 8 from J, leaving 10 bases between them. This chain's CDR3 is CASSFRGGEKLFF. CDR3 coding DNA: TGTGCCAGCAGCTTTAGGGGAGGGGAAAAACTGTTTTTT.

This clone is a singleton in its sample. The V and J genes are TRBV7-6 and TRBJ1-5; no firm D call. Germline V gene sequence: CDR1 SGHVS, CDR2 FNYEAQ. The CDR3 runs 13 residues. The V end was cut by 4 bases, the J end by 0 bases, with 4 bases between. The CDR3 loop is CASSYYSNQPQHF. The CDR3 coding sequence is TGTGCCAGCAGCTATTATAGCAATCAGCCCCAGCATTTT.

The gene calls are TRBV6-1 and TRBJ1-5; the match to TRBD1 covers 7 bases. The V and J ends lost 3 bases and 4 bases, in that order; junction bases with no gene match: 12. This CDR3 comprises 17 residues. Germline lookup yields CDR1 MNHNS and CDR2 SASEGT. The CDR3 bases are TGTGCCAGCAGTGAGGAGGGGGCTTGGGTGAAGAATCAGCCCCAGCATTTT. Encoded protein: CASSEEGAWVKNQPQHF.

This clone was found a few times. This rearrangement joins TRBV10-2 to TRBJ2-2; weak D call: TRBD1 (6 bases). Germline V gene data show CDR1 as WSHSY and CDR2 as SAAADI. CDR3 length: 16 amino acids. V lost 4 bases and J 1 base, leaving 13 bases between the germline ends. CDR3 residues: CASSGGPGQNTGELFF. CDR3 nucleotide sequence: TGCGCCAGCAGTGGAGGGCCGGGACAGAACACCGGGGAGCTGTTTTTT.

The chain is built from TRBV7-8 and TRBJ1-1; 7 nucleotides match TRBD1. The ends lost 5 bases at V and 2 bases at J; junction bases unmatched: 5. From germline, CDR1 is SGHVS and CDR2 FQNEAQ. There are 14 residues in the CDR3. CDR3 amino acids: CASSRQGINTEAFF. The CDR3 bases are TGTGCCAGCAGCAGACAGGGTATTAACACTGAAGCTTTCTTT. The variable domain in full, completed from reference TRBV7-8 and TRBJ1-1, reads GAGVSQSPRYKVAKRGQDVALRCDPISGHVSLFWYQQALGQGPEFLTYFQNEAQLDKSGLPSDRFFAERPEGSVSTLKIQRTQQEDSAVYLCASSRQGINTEAFFGQGTRLTVV.

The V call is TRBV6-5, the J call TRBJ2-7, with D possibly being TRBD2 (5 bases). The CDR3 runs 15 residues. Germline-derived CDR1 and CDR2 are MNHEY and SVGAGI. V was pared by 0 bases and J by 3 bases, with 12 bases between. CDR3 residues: CASSYSASGGYEQYF. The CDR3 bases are TGTGCCAGCAGTTACTCGGCCAGCGGCGGCTACGAGCAGTACTTC.

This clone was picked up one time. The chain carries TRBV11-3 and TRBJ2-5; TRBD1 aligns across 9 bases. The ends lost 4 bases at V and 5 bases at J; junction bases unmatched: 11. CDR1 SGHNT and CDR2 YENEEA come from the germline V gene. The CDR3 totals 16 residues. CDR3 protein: CASSSGTGKVGETQYF. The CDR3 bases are TGTGCCAGCAGCTCTGGGACAGGGAAAGTAGGCGAGACCCAGTACTTC.

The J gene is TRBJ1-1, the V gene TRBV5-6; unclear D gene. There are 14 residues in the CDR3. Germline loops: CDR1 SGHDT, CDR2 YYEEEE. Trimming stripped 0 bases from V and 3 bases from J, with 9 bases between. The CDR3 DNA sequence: TGTGCCAGCAGCTTGGCCGTCACGGACACTGAAGCTTTCTTT. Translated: CASSLAVTDTEAFF.

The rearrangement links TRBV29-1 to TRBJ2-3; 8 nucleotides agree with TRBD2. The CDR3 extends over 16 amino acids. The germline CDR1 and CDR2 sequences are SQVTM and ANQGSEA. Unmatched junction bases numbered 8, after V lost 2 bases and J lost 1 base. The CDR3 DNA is TGCAGCGTTGAAACGGTGCGGGGGGCCGGCACAGATACGCAGTATTTT. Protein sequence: CSVETVRGAGTDTQYF.

For the CDR3, the DNA is TGTGCCAGCAGTTACTCGAGACAGGGGAGGCCACCCCTCCACTTT. This encodes CASSYSRQGRPPLHF. V is TRBV6-5 and J is TRBJ1-6; 8 bases map to TRBD1. Unmatched junction bases numbered 6, after V lost 0 bases and J lost 11 bases. This CDR3 spans 15 amino acids. Germline values: CDR1 MNHEY, CDR2 SVGAGI.

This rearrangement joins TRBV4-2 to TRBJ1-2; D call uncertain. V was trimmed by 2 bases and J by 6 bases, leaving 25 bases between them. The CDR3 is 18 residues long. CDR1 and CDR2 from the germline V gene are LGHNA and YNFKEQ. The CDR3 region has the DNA TGTGCCAGCAGCCAAAGCTTGAGGGCGGACGACAACCTTGATGGCTACACCTTC. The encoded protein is CASSQSLRADDNLDGYTF.

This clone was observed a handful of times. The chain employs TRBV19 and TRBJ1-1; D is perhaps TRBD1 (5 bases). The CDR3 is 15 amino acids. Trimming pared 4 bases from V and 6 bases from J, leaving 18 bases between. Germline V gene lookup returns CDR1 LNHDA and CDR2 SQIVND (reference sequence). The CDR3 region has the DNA TGTGCCAGTAGTAGGGGCTGGAGGACGAGGCCTGAAGCTTTCTTT. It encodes CASSRGWRTRPEAFF.

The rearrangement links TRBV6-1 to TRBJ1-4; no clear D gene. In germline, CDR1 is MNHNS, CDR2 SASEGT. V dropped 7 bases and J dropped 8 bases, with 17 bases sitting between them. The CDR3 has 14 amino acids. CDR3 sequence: CASNAPSAREKLFF. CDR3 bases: TGTGCCAGCAACGCCCCATCAGCAAGGGAAAAACTGTTTTTT.

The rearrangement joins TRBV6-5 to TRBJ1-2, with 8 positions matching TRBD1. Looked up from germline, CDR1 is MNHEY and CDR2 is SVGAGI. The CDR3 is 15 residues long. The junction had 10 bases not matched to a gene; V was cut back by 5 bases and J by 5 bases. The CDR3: CASSPLSGGGYGYTF. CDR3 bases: TGTGCCAGCAGTCCGCTATCAGGGGGCGGGTATGGCTACACCTTC.

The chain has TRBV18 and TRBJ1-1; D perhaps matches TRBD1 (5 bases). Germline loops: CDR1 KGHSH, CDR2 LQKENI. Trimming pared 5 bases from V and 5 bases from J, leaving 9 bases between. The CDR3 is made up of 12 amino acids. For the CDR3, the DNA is TGTGCCAGCTCATCAGGGAGGACTGAAGCTTTCTTT. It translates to CASSSGRTEAFF.

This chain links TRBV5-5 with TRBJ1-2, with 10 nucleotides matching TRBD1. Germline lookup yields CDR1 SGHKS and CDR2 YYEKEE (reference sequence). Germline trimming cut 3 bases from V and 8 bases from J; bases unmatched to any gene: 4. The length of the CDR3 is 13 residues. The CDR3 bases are TGTGCCAGCAGCTCCCCGGGACAGGGGGGCTACACCTTC. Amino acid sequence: CASSSPGQGGYTF. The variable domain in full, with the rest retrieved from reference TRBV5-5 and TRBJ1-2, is DAGVTQSPTHLIKTRGQQVTLRCSPISGHKSVSWYQQVLGQGPQFIFQYYEKEERGRGNFPDRFSARQFPNYSSELNVNALLLGDSALYLCASSSPGQGGYTFGSGTRLTVV.

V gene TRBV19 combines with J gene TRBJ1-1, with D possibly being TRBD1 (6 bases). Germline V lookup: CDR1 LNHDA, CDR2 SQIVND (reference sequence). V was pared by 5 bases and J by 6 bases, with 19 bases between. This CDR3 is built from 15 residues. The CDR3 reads CASSPLQGNGPEAFF. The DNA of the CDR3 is TGTGCCAGTAGTCCCTTACAGGGAAATGGGCCTGAAGCTTTCTTT.

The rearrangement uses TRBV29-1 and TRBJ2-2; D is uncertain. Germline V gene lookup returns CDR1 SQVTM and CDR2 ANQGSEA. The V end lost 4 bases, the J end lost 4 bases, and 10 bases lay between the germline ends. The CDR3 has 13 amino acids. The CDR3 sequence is CSVVGLSTGELFF. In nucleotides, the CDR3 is TGCAGCGTTGTAGGGCTCAGCACCGGGGAGCTGTTTTTT.

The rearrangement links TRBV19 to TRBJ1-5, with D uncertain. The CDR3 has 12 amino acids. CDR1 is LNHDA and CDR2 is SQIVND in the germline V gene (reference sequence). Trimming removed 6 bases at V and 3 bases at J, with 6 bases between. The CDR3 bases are TGTGCCAGTAGGACAATCAATCAGCCCCAGCATTTT. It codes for CASRTINQPQHF.

CDR3 sequence reads: CASSLEGRDWETQYF. CDR3 nucleotides: TGCGCCAGCTCTCTAGAGGGCAGGGACTGGGAGACCCAGTACTTC. The chain employs TRBV5-1 and TRBJ2-5, with D possibly TRBD2 on 6 matching bases. V shed 7 bases and J shed 5 bases, with 21 bases lying between them. Germline-derived CDR1 and CDR2 are SGHRS and YFSETQ. This CDR3 is 15 amino acids long.

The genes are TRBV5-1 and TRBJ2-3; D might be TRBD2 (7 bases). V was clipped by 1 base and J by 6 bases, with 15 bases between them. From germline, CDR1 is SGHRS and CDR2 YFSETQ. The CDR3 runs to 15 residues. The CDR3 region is CASSLLAGASDTQYF. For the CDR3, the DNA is TGCGCCAGCAGCTTGCTTGCGGGGGCGTCGGATACGCAGTATTTT.

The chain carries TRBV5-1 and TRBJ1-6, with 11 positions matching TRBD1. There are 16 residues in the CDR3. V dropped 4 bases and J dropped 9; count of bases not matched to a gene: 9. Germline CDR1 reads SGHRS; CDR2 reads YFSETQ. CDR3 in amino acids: CASSSRTGGDGSPLHF. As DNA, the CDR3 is TGCGCCAGCAGCAGCCGGACAGGGGGCGACGGTTCACCCCTCCACTTT. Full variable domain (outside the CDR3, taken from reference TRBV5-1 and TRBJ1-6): KAGVTQTPRYLIKTRGQQVTLSCSPISGHRSVSWYQQTPGQGLQFLFEYFSETQRNKGNFPGRFSGRQFSNSRSEMNVSTLELGDSALYLCASSSRTGGDGSPLHFGNGTRLTVT.

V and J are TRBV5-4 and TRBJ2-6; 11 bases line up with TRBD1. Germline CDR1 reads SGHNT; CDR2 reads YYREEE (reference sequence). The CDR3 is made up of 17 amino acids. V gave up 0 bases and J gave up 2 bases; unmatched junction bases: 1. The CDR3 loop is CASSLGTGGPGANVLTF. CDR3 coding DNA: TGTGCCAGCAGCTTGGGGACAGGGGGCCCTGGGGCCAACGTCCTGACTTTC.